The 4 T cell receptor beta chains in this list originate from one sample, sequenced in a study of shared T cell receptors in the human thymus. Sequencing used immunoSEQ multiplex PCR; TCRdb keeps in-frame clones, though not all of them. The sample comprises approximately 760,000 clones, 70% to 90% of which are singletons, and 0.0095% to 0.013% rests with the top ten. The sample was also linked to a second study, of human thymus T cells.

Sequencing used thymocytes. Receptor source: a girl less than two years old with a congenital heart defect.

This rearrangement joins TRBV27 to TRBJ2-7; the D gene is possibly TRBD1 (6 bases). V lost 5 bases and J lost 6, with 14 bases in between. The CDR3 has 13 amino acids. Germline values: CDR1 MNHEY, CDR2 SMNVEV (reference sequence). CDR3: CASSRVQGSEQYF. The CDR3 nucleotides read TGTGCCAGCAGTCGGGTACAGGGAAGCGAGCAGTACTTC.

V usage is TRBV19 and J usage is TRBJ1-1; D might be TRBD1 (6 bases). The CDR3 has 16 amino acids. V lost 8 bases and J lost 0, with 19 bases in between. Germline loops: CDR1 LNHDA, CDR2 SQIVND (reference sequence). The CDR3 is CASAEQGGPMNTEAFF. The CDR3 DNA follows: TGTGCCAGTGCCGAACAGGGAGGGCCGATGAACACTGAAGCTTTCTTT.

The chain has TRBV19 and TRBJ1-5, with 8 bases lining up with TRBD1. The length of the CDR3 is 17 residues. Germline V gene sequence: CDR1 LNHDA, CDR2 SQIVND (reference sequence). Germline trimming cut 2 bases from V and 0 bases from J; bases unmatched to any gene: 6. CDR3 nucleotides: TGTGCCAGTAGTATATCCAGGGGGCCGAATAGCAATCAGCCCCAGCATTTT. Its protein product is CASSISRGPNSNQPQHF.

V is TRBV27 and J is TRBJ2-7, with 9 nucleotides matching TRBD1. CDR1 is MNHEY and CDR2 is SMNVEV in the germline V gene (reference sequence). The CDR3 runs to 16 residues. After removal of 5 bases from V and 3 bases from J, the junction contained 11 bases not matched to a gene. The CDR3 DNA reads TGTGCCAGCAGTATCAACCCGGGACAGGGTTTCTACGAGCAGTACTTC. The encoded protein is CASSINPGQGFYEQYF.